The 8 T cell receptor beta chains reported below all come from one sample, sequenced in a study of blood T cell repertoires in COVID-19. The method was immunoSEQ multiplex PCR; TCRdb's version includes in-frame clones alone and lacks a portion of them. Of hundreds of thousands of clones listed, 85% are singletons. The material sequenced was peripheral blood. Receptors originate from a man in his forties or fifties with active or convalescent COVID-19.

The chain couples TRBV6-6 to TRBJ1-1; TRBD1 matches at 8 bases. Germline CDR1 MNHNY, CDR2 SVGAGI (reference sequence). Trimming took 6 bases from V and 0 from J; bases not matched to a gene: 9. The CDR3 totals 16 residues. CDR3 loop: CASSDRQGRMNTEAFF. The CDR3 coding sequence is TGTGCCAGCAGCGACAGACAGGGGAGGATGAACACTGAAGCTTTCTTT.

This clone was recorded once. The CDR3 spells CASSLRGSGANVLTF. The CDR3, as DNA: TGTGCCAGCAGCTTGCGCGGCTCTGGGGCCAACGTCCTGACTTTC. The rearrangement links TRBV7-9 to TRBJ2-6; D remains ambiguous. The CDR3 has 15 residues. CDR1 SEHNR and CDR2 FQNEAQ come from the germline V gene (reference sequence). V lost 3 bases and J lost 0, with 6 bases in between.

This clone has only one observation. The chain carries TRBV5-1 and TRBJ2-5; TRBD2 matches 8 bases. Germline trimming cut 7 bases from V and 5 bases from J; bases unmatched to any gene: 13. CDR3 length: 15 amino acids. Per the germline V gene, CDR1 is SGHRS and CDR2 is YFSETQ. The CDR3 DNA reads as TGCGCCAGCGCCCGGGGCGGAGCGGGAGTGGAGACCCAGTACTTC. Protein product: CASARGGAGVETQYF.

The chain is built from TRBV19 and TRBJ2-7; possible D gene TRBD1, 6 bases. V was shortened by 6 bases and J by 6 bases, with 24 bases between the two germline ends. This CDR3 has 16 residues. Germline V gene data show CDR1 as LNHDA and CDR2 as SQIVND (reference sequence). CDR3 in amino acids: CASSRGSQVTSVEQYF. The CDR3 DNA is TGTGCCAGTAGCAGGGGATCTCAAGTAACGTCGGTCGAGCAGTACTTC.

The chain carries TRBV7-9 and TRBJ2-7; TRBD1 matches at 10 bases. CDR3 length: 15 residues. Trimming cost V 4 bases and J 9 bases; bases outside gene matches: 12. Per the germline V gene, CDR1 is SEHNR and CDR2 is FQNEAQ (reference sequence). The CDR3 DNA reads as TGTGCCAGCAGCTCAATACGGGACAGGGGAGTATGGCAGTACTTC. Its translation is CASSSIRDRGVWQYF.

The chain uses TRBV5-1 and TRBJ1-1, with a tentative D call TRBD1 (6 bases). Trimming removed 4 bases at V and 1 base at J, with 11 bases between. The length of the CDR3 is 14 residues. Germline CDR1 is SGHRS and CDR2 is YFSETQ. The CDR3: CASSAGGQNTEAFF. The CDR3 bases are TGCGCCAGCAGCGCTGGGGGACAGAACACTGAAGCTTTCTTT.

The CDR3, as DNA: TGTGCCAGCTGCATTCGGGACAGGCCCAATCAGCCCCAGCATTTT. It specifies CASCIRDRPNQPQHF. This rearrangement joins TRBV28 to TRBJ1-5; 8 bases line up with TRBD1. V was pared by 8 bases and J by 3 bases, with 9 bases of the junction left unmatched. Germline CDR1 MDHEN, CDR2 SYDVKM. This CDR3 region has 15 residues. The whole variable domain, remainder taken from reference TRBV28 and TRBJ1-5, is DVKVTQSSRYLVKRTGEKVFLECVQDMDHENMFWYRQDPGLGLRLIYFSYDVKMKEKGDIPEGYSVSREKKERFSLILESASTNQTSMYLCASCIRDRPNQPQHFGDGTRLSIL.

This chain uses TRBV7-9 with TRBJ1-1, with no clear D. Deletions cut 1 base from V and 1 base from J, with 10 bases between. Germline values: CDR1 SEHNR, CDR2 FQNEAQ (reference sequence). This CDR3 region has 15 residues. The DNA for the CDR3 is TGTGCCAGCAGCTTAGTCACGACGGGGAACACTGAAGCTTTCTTT. Protein product: CASSLVTTGNTEAFF.